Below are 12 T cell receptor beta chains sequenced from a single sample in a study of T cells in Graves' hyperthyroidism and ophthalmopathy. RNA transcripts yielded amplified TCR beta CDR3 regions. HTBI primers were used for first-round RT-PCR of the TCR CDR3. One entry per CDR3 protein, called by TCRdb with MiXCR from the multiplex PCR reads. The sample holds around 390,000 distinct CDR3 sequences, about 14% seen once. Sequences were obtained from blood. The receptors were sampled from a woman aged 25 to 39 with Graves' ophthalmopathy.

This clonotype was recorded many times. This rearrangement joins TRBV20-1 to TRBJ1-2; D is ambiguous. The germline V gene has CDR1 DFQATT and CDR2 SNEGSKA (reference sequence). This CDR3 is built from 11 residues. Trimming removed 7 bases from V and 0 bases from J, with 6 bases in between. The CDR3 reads CSGHTNYGYTF. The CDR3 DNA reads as TGCAGTGGTCACACTAACTATGGCTACACCTTC.

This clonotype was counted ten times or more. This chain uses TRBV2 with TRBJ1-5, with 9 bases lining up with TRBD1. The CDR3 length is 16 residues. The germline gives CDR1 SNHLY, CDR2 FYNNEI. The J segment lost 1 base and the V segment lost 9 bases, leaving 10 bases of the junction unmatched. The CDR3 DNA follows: TGTGCCAGTCTGGGGACAGGGACCGGGAGCAATCAGCCCCAGCATTTT. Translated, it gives CASLGTGTGSNQPQHF.

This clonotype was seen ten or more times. The chain's CDR3 is CASTGTSAYNEQFF. The CDR3 coding sequence is TGCGCCAGTACCGGGACTAGCGCTTACAATGAGCAGTTCTTC. The rearrangement joins TRBV5-1 to TRBJ2-1; 10 positions match TRBD2. V dropped 8 bases and J dropped 4; count of bases not matched to a gene: 6. This CDR3 is 14 amino acids long. Germline values: CDR1 SGHRS, CDR2 YFSETQ.

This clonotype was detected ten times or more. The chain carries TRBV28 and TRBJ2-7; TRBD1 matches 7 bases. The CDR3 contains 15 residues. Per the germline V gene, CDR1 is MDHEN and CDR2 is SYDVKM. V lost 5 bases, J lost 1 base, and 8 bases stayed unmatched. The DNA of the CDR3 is TGTGCCAGCAGTACTCCGACAGGGCTATCCTACGAGCAGTACTTC. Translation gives CASSTPTGLSYEQYF.

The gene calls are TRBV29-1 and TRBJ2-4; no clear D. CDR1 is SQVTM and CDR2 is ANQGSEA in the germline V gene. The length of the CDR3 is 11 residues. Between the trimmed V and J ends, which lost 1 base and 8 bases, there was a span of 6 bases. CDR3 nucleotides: TGCAGCGTTGAAGCTGGGGACATTCAGTACTTC. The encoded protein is CSVEAGDIQYF.

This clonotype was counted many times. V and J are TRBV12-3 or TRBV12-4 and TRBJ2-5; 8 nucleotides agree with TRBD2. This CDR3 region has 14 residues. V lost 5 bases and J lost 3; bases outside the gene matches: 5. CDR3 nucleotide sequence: TGTGCCAGCAGTCACAGCGGGGGTAAAGAGACCCAGTACTTC. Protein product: CASSHSGGKETQYF.

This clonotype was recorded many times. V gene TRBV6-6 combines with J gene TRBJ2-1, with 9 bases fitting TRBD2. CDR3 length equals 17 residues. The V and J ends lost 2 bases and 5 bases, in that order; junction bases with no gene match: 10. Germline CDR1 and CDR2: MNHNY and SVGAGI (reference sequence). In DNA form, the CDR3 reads TGTGCCAGCAGTTACCGTTCGAGAAGCGGGGGGAACAATGAGCAGTTCTTC. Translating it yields CASSYRSRSGGNNEQFF.

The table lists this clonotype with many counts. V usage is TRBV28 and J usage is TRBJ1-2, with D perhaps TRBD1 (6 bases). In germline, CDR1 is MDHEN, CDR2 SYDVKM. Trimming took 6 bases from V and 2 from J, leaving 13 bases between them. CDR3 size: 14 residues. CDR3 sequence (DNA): TGTGCCAGCAGAATGCCCGACAGGAACTATGGCTACACCTTC. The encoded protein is CASRMPDRNYGYTF.

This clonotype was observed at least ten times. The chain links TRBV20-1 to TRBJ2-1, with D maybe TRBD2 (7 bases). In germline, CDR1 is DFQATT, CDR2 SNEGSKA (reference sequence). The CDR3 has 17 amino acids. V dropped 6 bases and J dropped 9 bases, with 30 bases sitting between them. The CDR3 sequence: CSAGNGGADPRRVEQFF. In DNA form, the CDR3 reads TGCAGTGCCGGCAATGGGGGGGCGGACCCCCGGCGGGTTGAGCAGTTCTTC.

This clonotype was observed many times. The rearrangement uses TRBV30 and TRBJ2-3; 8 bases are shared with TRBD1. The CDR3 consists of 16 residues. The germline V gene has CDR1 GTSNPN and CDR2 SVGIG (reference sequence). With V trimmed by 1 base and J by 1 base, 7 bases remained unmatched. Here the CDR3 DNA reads TGTGCCTGGAGTGCGACCGGACAGGGTGGCACAGATACGCAGTATTTT. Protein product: CAWSATGQGGTDTQYF.

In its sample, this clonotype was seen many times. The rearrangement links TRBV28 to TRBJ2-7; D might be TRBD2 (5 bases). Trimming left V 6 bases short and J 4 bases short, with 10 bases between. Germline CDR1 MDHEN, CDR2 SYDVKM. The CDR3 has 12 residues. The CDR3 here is CASSSPGYEQYF. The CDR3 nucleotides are TGTGCCAGCAGCTCCCCGGGGTACGAGCAGTACTTC. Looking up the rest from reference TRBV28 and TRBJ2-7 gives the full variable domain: DVKVTQSSRYLVKRTGEKVFLECVQDMDHENMFWYRQDPGLGLRLIYFSYDVKMKEKGDIPEGYSVSREKKERFSLILESASTNQTSMYLCASSSPGYEQYFGPGTRLTVT.

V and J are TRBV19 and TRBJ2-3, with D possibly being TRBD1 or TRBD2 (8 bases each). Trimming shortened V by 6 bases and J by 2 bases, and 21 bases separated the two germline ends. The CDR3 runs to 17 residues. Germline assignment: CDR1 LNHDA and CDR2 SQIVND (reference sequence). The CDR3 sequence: CASRDGGAGGTTDTQYF. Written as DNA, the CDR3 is TGTGCCAGTAGGGACGGGGGGGCAGGGGGCACCACAGATACGCAGTATTTT.